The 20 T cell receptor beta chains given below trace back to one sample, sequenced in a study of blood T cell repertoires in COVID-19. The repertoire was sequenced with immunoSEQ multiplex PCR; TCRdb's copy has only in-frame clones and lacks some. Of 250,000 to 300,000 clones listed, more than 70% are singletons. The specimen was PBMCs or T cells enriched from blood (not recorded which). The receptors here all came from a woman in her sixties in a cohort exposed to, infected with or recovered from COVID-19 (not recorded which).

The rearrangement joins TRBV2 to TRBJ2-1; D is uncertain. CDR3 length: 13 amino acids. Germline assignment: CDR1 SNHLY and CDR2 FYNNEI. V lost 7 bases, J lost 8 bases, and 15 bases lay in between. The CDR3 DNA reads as TGTGCCAGCAAGAAGAGTCCCCCGGATGAGCAGTTCTTC. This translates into CASKKSPPDEQFF.

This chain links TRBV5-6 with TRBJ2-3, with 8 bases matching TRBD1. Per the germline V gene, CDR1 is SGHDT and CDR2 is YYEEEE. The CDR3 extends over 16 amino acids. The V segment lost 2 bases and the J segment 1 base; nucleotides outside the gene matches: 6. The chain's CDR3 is CASSFAGGPGTDTQYF. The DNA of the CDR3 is TGTGCCAGCAGCTTTGCAGGGGGCCCAGGCACAGATACGCAGTATTTT.

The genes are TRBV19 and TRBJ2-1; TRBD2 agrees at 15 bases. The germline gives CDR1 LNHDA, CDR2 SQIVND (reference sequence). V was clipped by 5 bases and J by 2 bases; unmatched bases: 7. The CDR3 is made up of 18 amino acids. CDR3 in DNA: TGTGCCAGTAGTGAAGGGACTAGCGGGAGGTACCCCTACAATGAGCAGTTCTTC. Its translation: CASSEGTSGRYPYNEQFF.

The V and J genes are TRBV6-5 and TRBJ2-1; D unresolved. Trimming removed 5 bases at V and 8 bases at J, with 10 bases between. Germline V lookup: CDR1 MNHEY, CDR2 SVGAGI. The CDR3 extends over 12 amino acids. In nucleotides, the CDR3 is TGTGCCAGCAGTCCCCATACTCATGAGCAGTTCTTC. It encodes CASSPHTHEQFF.

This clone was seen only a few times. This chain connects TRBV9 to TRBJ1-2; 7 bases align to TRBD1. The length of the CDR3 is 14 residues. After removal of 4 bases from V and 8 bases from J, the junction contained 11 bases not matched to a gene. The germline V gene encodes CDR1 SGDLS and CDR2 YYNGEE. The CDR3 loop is CASSPDRESRGYTF. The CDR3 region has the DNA TGTGCCAGCAGCCCCGACAGGGAGTCACGAGGCTACACCTTC.

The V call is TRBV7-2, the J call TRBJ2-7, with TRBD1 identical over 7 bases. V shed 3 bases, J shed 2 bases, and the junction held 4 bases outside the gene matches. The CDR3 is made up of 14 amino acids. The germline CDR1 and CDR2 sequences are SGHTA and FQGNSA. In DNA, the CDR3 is TGTGCCAGCAGCTTCCGGGACAGCACCTACGAGCAGTACTTC. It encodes CASSFRDSTYEQYF. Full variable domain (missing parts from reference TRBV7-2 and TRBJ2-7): GAGVSQSPSNKVTEKGKDVELRCDPISGHTALYWYRQSLGQGLEFLIYFQGNSAPDKSGLPSDRFSAERTGGSVSTLTIQRTQQEDSAVYLCASSFRDSTYEQYFGPGTRLTVT.

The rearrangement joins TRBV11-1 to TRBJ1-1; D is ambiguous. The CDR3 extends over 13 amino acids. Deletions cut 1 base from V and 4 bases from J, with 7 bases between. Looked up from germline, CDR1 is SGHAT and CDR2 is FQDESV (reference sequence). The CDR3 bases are TGTGCCAGCAGCTTAGTGGTGAGCACTGAAGCTTTCTTT. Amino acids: CASSLVVSTEAFF.

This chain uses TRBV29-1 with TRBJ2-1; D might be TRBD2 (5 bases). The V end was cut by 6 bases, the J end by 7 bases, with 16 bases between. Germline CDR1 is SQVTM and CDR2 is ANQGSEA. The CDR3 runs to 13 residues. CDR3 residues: CSVATGDKNEQFF. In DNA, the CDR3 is TGCAGCGTCGCTACCGGGGATAAGAATGAGCAGTTCTTC.

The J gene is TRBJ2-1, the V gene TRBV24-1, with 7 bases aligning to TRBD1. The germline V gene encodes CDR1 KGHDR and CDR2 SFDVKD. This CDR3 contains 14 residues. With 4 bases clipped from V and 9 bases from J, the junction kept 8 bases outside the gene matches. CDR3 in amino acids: CATSDPNRGGEQFF. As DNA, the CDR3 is TGTGCCACCAGTGACCCGAACAGGGGCGGTGAGCAGTTCTTC.

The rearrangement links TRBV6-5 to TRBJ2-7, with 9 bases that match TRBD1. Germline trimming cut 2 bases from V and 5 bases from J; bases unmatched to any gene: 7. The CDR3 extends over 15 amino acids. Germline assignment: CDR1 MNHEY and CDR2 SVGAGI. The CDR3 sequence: CASSYSGTGQHEQYF. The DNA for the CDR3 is TGTGCCAGCAGTTACAGCGGGACAGGGCAACACGAGCAGTACTTC.

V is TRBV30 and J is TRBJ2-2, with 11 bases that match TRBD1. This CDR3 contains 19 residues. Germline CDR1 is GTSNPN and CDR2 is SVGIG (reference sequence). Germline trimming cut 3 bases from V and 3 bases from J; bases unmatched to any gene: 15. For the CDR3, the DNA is TGTGCCTGGAGGAGGACAGGGGGCTCCAGCGGGAGGTACACCGGGGAGCTGTTTTTT. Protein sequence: CAWRRTGGSSGRYTGELFF.

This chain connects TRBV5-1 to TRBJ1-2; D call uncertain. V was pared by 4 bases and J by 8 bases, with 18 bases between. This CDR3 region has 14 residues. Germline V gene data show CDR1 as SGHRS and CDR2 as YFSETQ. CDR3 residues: CASSEPGARGGYTF. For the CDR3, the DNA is TGCGCCAGCAGCGAACCGGGCGCTCGGGGAGGCTACACCTTC.

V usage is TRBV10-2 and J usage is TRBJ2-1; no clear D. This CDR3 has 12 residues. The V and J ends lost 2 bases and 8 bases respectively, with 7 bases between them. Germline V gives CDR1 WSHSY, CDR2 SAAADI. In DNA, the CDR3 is TGCGCCAGCAGTGAGAGAGTGTATGAGCAGTTCTTC. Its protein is CASSERVYEQFF.

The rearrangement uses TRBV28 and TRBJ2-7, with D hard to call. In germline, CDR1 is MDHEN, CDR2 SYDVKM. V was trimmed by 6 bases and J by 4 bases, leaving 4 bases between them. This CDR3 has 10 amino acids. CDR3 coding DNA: TGTGCCAGCAGCCAGTACGAGCAGTACTTC. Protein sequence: CASSQYEQYF.

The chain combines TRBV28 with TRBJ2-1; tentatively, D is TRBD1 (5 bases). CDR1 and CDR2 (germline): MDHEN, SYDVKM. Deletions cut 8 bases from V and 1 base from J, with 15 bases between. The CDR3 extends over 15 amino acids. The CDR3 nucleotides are TGTGCCAGCGGGTCAACAGGCGAGTCCTACAATGAGCAGTTCTTC. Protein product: CASGSTGESYNEQFF.

The CDR3 loop reads CASSPLLATGGADTQYF. CDR3 DNA: TGTGCCAGCTCACCACTCCTAGCGACAGGGGGCGCGGATACGCAGTATTTT. V usage is TRBV18 and J usage is TRBJ2-3; TRBD1 matches 10 bases. The CDR3 is 17 residues long. V shed 1 base, J shed 6 bases, and the junction held 10 bases outside the gene matches. Germline CDR1 and CDR2: KGHSH and LQKENI.

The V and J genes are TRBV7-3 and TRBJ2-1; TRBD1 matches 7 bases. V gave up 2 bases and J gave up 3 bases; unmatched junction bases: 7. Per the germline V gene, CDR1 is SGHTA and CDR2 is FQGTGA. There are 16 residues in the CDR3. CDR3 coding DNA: TGTGCCAGCAGCTTAGAAGGGGGCGCAGACTACAATGAGCAGTTCTTC. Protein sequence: CASSLEGGADYNEQFF.

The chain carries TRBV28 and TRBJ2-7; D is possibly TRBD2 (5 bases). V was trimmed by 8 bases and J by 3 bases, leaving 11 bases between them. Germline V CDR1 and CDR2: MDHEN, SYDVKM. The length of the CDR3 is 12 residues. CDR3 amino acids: CASRGLLYEQYF. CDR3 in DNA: TGTGCCAGCCGCGGGTTGCTCTACGAGCAGTACTTC.

CDR3 sequence (DNA): TGTGCCAGCACCTCCCGGGGGGGACAAAGTTACTTC. It yields the protein CASTSRGGQSYF. The chain recombines TRBV27 with TRBJ2-4, with TRBD2 matching over 8 bases. With 7 bases clipped from V and 16 bases from J, the junction kept 12 bases outside the gene matches. The CDR3 covers 12 residues. Germline V gene lookup returns CDR1 MNHEY and CDR2 SMNVEV (reference sequence).

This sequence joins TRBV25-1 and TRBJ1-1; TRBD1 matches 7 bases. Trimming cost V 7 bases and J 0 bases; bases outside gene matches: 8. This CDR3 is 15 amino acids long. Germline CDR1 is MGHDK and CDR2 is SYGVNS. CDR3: CASIPGTAMNTEAFF. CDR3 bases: TGTGCCAGCATACCCGGGACAGCGATGAACACTGAAGCTTTCTTT.